The next 17 T cell receptor beta chains were all read from a single sample in a study of blood T cell repertoires in COVID-19. Data came from immunoSEQ multiplex PCR; TCRdb stores just in-frame clones and leaves some out. The sample lists 400,000 to 450,000 clones, more than 70% seen once, with 10% to 15% in the top ten. Sample: peripheral blood. The receptors shown here come from a woman aged 45 to 65 with COVID-19, enrolled during active disease.

The V call is TRBV30, the J call TRBJ2-7; 8 bases fit TRBD1. CDR1 is GTSNPN and CDR2 is SVGIG in the germline V gene (reference sequence). The CDR3 covers 14 residues. V dropped 5 bases and J dropped 1; count of bases not matched to a gene: 7. CDR3 DNA: TGTGCCTGGGACGGGACAGGTGGGTCCTACGAGCAGTACTTC. Residues: CAWDGTGGSYEQYF.

This clone was found once. The rearrangement uses TRBV9 and TRBJ1-4; 7 positions match TRBD1. Per germline, CDR1 SGDLS and CDR2 YYNGEE. V lost 4 bases and J lost 7; bases outside the gene matches: 10. CDR3 length equals 15 residues. The DNA of the CDR3 is TGTGCCAGCAGCTCCAGAGGGGACAGCTCTGAAAAACTGTTTTTT. It codes for CASSSRGDSSEKLFF. The full variable domain, in which reference TRBV9 and TRBJ1-4 provide the parts outside the CDR3, is DSGVTQTPKHLITATGQRVTLRCSPRSGDLSVYWYQQSLDQGLQFLIQYYNGEERAKGNILERFSAQQFPDLHSELNLSSLELGDSALYFCASSSRGDSSEKLFFGSGTQLSVL.

J is TRBJ1-2 and V is TRBV29-1; no definite D call. The V and J ends lost 1 base and 8 bases respectively, with 20 bases between them. The germline gives CDR1 SQVTM, CDR2 ANQGSEA. The CDR3 consists of 15 residues. CDR3 residues: CSVEGFLGGIEGYTF. CDR3 sequence (DNA): TGCAGCGTTGAAGGATTTTTGGGAGGGATCGAGGGCTACACCTTC.

The gene calls are TRBV7-3 and TRBJ2-1; the D gene is possibly TRBD2 (5 bases). Trimming cost V 5 bases and J 9 bases, with 20 bases left between them. This CDR3 region has 15 residues. The germline V gene has CDR1 SGHTA and CDR2 FQGTGA. CDR3 residues: CASSLGMTGLTEQFF. The CDR3 bases are TGTGCCAGCAGCCTCGGGATGACGGGCTTGACTGAGCAGTTCTTC.

The chain couples TRBV13 to TRBJ2-7; D gene uncertain. CDR3 length equals 16 residues. Germline V gives CDR1 PRHDT, CDR2 FYEKMQ (reference sequence). V lost 0 bases and J lost 6, with 18 bases in between. The CDR3 nucleotides read TGTGCCAGCAGCTTAGGGGGTGACCTAGGCATCAGCGAGCAGTACTTC. Translated: CASSLGGDLGISEQYF.

The chain carries TRBV5-1 and TRBJ2-1; no definite D call. This CDR3 comprises 12 residues. The germline V gene encodes CDR1 SGHRS and CDR2 YFSETQ. Trimming stripped 5 bases from V and 8 bases from J, with 11 bases between. In nucleotides, the CDR3 is TGCGCCAGCAGGTTAGACACGGATGAGCAGTTCTTC. It specifies CASRLDTDEQFF.

The V and J genes are TRBV5-5 and TRBJ1-1; maybe TRBD1 (6 bases). CDR3 length: 19 residues. The germline V gene has CDR1 SGHKS and CDR2 YYEKEE (reference sequence). V was shortened by 4 bases and J by 6 bases, with 31 bases between the two germline ends. The CDR3 nucleotides are TGTGCCAGCAGCCCCCGACGGGTATTCAACAGGGCCAGGAGTGCTGAAGCTTTCTTT. Translated, it gives CASSPRRVFNRARSAEAFF.

V is TRBV5-5 and J is TRBJ1-1; perhaps TRBD1 as D (5 bases). Trimming cost V 4 bases and J 3 bases, with 19 bases left between them. This CDR3 region has 16 residues. CDR1 SGHKS and CDR2 YYEKEE come from the germline V gene (reference sequence). CDR3 protein: CASSPFKGKGDTEAFF. In DNA form, the CDR3 reads TGTGCCAGCAGCCCCTTTAAGGGGAAAGGCGACACTGAAGCTTTCTTT.

The chain links TRBV25-1 to TRBJ1-1, with TRBD1 as a possible D gene (5 bases). The V end lost 4 bases, the J end lost 1 base, and 16 bases lay between the germline ends. This CDR3 contains 16 residues. Germline V CDR1 and CDR2: MGHDK, SYGVNS. The CDR3 sequence: CASSGGISDRNTEAFF. In DNA form, the CDR3 reads TGTGCCAGCAGTGGAGGAATATCAGACAGGAACACTGAAGCTTTCTTT.

The chain joins TRBV5-4 to TRBJ2-1; D not certain. V dropped 1 base and J dropped 10 bases, with 6 bases sitting between them. This CDR3 comprises 11 residues. CDR1 SGHNT and CDR2 YYREEE come from the germline V gene (reference sequence). CDR3 sequence reads: CASSLSREQFF. CDR3 sequence (DNA): TGTGCCAGCAGCTTGTCCAGGGAGCAGTTCTTC.

The chain carries TRBV5-5 and TRBJ1-1, with 7 bases lining up with TRBD1. With V trimmed by 1 base and J by 3 bases, 6 bases remained unmatched. Germline lookup yields CDR1 SGHKS and CDR2 YYEKEE (reference sequence). The CDR3 loop spans 15 amino acids. The CDR3, as DNA: TGTGCCAGCAGCTTGTCGGGGACAGTAGACACTGAAGCTTTCTTT. It yields the protein CASSLSGTVDTEAFF.

V is TRBV28 and J is TRBJ2-7, with 7 nucleotides matching TRBD1. The CDR3 loop spans 15 amino acids. Germline V CDR1 and CDR2: MDHEN, SYDVKM. V dropped 3 bases and J dropped 7; count of bases not matched to a gene: 12. The CDR3 region is CASSFWSTGAGEQYF. For the CDR3, the DNA is TGTGCCAGCAGTTTTTGGTCCACAGGGGCCGGGGAGCAGTACTTC.

The chain is built from TRBV11-2 and TRBJ2-7, with D tentatively TRBD1 (5 bases). V was clipped by 4 bases and J by 6 bases, with 10 bases between them. Germline CDR1 and CDR2: SGHAT and FQNNGV. The CDR3 is 12 amino acids. DNA of the CDR3: TGTGCCAGCAGCTCGCAGGGCAGCGAGCAGTACTTC. Protein product: CASSSQGSEQYF.

The chain recombines TRBV7-9 with TRBJ2-3, with a weak D call TRBD2 (6 bases). V gave up 1 base and J gave up 1 base, with 12 bases separating them. Germline CDR1 is SEHNR and CDR2 is FQNEAQ (reference sequence). The CDR3 consists of 16 residues. CDR3 sequence: CASSLVHAGRTDTQYF. For the CDR3, the DNA is TGTGCCAGCAGCTTAGTCCACGCGGGGCGCACAGATACGCAGTATTTT.

This chain connects TRBV3-1 (or the pseudogene TRBV3-2) to TRBJ1-4, with D perhaps matching TRBD1 (5 bases). CDR3 length: 14 amino acids. V was pared by 1 base and J by 8 bases, with 11 bases between. In germline, CDR1 is LGHDT, CDR2 YNNKEL (reference sequence). The CDR3 here is CASSQVVGGEKLFF. The CDR3 DNA reads as TGTGCCAGCAGCCAAGTAGTTGGGGGGGAAAAACTGTTTTTT.

CDR3 amino acids: CASSPRGPGNTIYF. DNA of the CDR3: TGTGCCAGCTCACCAAGGGGCCCTGGAAACACCATATATTTT. V gene TRBV18 combines with J gene TRBJ1-3; maybe TRBD1 (5 bases). CDR3 length equals 14 residues. Germline V gene data show CDR1 as KGHSH and CDR2 as LQKENI. V was cut by 2 bases and J by 2 bases, with 7 bases left in between. The variable domain in full, completed from reference TRBV18 and TRBJ1-3, reads NAGVMQNPRHLVRRRGQEARLRCSPMKGHSHVYWYRQLPEEGLKFMVYLQKENIIDESGMPKERFSAEFPKEGPSILRIQQVVRGDSAAYFCASSPRGPGNTIYFGEGSWLTVV.

This clone has a single count. The genes are TRBV5-4 and TRBJ2-3; TRBD1 matches 10 bases. V dropped 4 bases and J dropped 1; count of bases not matched to a gene: 3. CDR3 length: 15 amino acids. In germline, CDR1 is SGHNT, CDR2 YYREEE (reference sequence). Written as DNA, the CDR3 is TGTGCCAGCAGCCGGACAGGGGGTGGCACAGATACGCAGTATTTT. Translated, it gives CASSRTGGGTDTQYF. The full variable domain, its missing parts supplied by reference TRBV5-4 and TRBJ2-3, is ETGVTQSPTHLIKTRGQQVTLRCSSQSGHNTVSWYQQALGQGPQFIFQYYREEENGRGNFPPRFSGLQFPNYSSELNVNALELDDSALYLCASSRTGGGTDTQYFGPGTRLTVL.